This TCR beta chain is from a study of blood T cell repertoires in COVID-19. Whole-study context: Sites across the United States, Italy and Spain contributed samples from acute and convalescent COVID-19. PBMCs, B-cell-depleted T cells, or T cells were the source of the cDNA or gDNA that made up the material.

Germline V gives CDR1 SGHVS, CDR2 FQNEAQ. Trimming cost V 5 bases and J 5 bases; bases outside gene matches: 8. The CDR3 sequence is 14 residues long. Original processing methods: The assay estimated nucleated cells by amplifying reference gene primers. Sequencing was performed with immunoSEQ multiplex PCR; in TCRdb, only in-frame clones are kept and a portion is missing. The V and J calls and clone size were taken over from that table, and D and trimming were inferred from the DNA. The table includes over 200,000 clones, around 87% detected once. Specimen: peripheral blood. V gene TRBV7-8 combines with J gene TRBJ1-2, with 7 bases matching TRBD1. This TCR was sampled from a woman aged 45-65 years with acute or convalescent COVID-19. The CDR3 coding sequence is TGTGCCAGCAGCATGCAGGGACAGTATTATGGCTACACCTTC. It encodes CASSMQGQYYGYTF.